The 16 T cell receptor beta chains in this list originate from one sample, sequenced in a study of blood T cell repertoires in COVID-19. The repertoire was sequenced with immunoSEQ multiplex PCR; TCRdb's copy has only in-frame clones and lacks some. The sample consists of about 170,000 clones, roughly 83% of them appearing once. The sample taken for sequencing was peripheral blood. These receptors were collected from a man aged 18 to 30 with active or convalescent COVID-19.

The chain joins TRBV6-5 to TRBJ1-3, with 10 positions matching TRBD1. The J segment lost 2 bases and the V segment lost 6 bases, leaving 4 bases of the junction unmatched. CDR3 length: 15 residues. Germline V CDR1 and CDR2: MNHEY, SVGAGI. This CDR3 is CASSQDRGAGNTIYF. The CDR3 DNA is TGTGCCAGCAGCCAGGACAGGGGGGCTGGAAACACCATATATTTT.

The gene calls are TRBV19 and TRBJ1-6; D gene unclear. The CDR3 has 12 residues. Trimming took 2 bases from V and 8 from J, leaving 4 bases between them. From germline, CDR1 is LNHDA and CDR2 SQIVND (reference sequence). The CDR3 DNA sequence: TGTGCCAGTAGTATACCTGATTCACCCCTCCACTTT. This encodes CASSIPDSPLHF.

The rearrangement joins TRBV10-2 to TRBJ2-5; 12 bases match TRBD2. V shed 6 bases, J shed 4 bases, and the junction held 6 bases outside the gene matches. CDR3 size: 15 residues. Germline CDR1 reads WSHSY; CDR2 reads SAAADI. The CDR3 DNA reads as TGCGCCAGCAGAAGACTAGCGGGGGCGCTAGAGACCCAGTACTTC. This sequence encodes CASRRLAGALETQYF.

The chain uses TRBV19 and TRBJ2-7, with TRBD2 matching 8 bases. This CDR3 spans 14 amino acids. Germline values: CDR1 LNHDA, CDR2 SQIVND (reference sequence). Losses at the gene ends were 6 bases for V and 0 bases for J; bases not matched to a gene: 4. CDR3 sequence (DNA): TGTGCCAGTAGGAAAGCGGGAGACTCCTACGAGCAGTACTTC. As protein: CASRKAGDSYEQYF. The full variable domain, rest sourced from reference TRBV19 and TRBJ2-7, is DGGITQSPKYLFRKEGQNVTLSCEQNLNHDAMYWYRQDPGQGLRLIYYSQIVNDFQKGDIAEGYSVSREKKESFPLTVTSAQKNPTAFYLCASRKAGDSYEQYFGPGTRLTVT.

This chain uses TRBV18 with TRBJ1-2; a possible D gene is TRBD1 (6 bases). The V gene lost 1 base and the J gene lost 2 bases, with 11 bases spanning the gap. This CDR3 spans 15 amino acids. Germline V gene data show CDR1 as KGHSH and CDR2 as LQKENI. As DNA, the CDR3 is TGTGCCAGCTCACCACGTCAACAGGGAAACTATGGCTACACCTTC. It is translated as CASSPRQQGNYGYTF.

The chain is built from TRBV11-2 and TRBJ2-7; TRBD1 matches 10 bases. CDR1 and CDR2 from the germline V gene are SGHAT and FQNNGV. With V trimmed by 8 bases and J by 5 bases, 6 bases remained unmatched. The CDR3 totals 13 residues. CDR3 coding DNA: TGTGCCAGCCTAGACAGGGGGCTCAACGAGCAGTACTTC. It encodes CASLDRGLNEQYF.

The gene calls are TRBV5-1 and TRBJ1-1, with a possible D match to TRBD1 (6 bases). This CDR3 spans 13 amino acids. V was trimmed by 0 bases and J by 6 bases, leaving 9 bases between them. Germline CDR1 and CDR2: SGHRS and YFSETQ. CDR3 loop: CASSLADRAEAFF. CDR3 nucleotide sequence: TGCGCCAGCAGCTTGGCGGACAGAGCTGAAGCTTTCTTT.

The chain carries TRBV7-9 and TRBJ1-1; TRBD1 agrees at 9 bases. In germline, CDR1 is SEHNR, CDR2 FQNEAQ (reference sequence). The CDR3 loop spans 15 amino acids. The trim removed 3 bases at V and 5 bases at J, leaving 7 bases unmatched. The CDR3 spells CASSLAPTGGTEAFF. CDR3 DNA: TGTGCCAGCAGCTTGGCCCCGACAGGGGGGACTGAAGCTTTCTTT.

About this clone itself: Other DNA sequences within the sample encode an identical CDR3. This rearrangement joins TRBV15 to TRBJ2-3; TRBD2 matches 13 bases. Trimming at V came to 1 base and at J to 5 bases, leaving 3 bases not matched to a gene. CDR1 is LNHNV, CDR2 YYDKDF, per germline (reference sequence). This CDR3 comprises 16 residues. The CDR3 is CATSRGLAGGVDTQYF. DNA for the CDR3: TGTGCCACCAGCAGAGGACTAGCGGGAGGAGTAGATACGCAGTATTTT.

CDR3 loop: CASSIRTDNSPLHF. The CDR3 DNA sequence: TGCGCCAGCAGCATACGGACAGATAATTCACCCCTCCACTTT. J is TRBJ1-6 and V is TRBV5-1, with a weak D call TRBD1 (6 bases). Trimming shortened V by 4 bases and J by 5 bases, and 10 bases separated the two germline ends. The CDR3 runs to 14 residues. CDR1 and CDR2 from the germline V gene are SGHRS and YFSETQ.

V gene TRBV6-4 combines with J gene TRBJ2-3; D gene ambiguous. Germline V gene data show CDR1 as MRHNA and CDR2 as SNTAGT. V shed 2 bases and J shed 1 base, with 7 bases lying between them. CDR3 length equals 14 residues. The CDR3: CASSDGQGTDTQYF. CDR3 DNA sequence: TGTGCCAGCAGTGACGGGCAAGGCACAGATACGCAGTATTTT.

This clone appeared a few times. The rearrangement joins TRBV11-2 to TRBJ2-5, with a weak D call TRBD2 (6 bases). The CDR3 totals 16 residues. With 4 bases removed from V and 2 bases from J, the gap between germline ends came to 17 bases. Germline values: CDR1 SGHAT, CDR2 FQNNGV. CDR3: CASSSLWGEPQETQYF. CDR3 coding DNA: TGTGCCAGCAGCTCCCTTTGGGGGGAACCGCAAGAGACCCAGTACTTC.

The V and J genes are TRBV9 and TRBJ1-3, with 8 bases that match TRBD1. With 3 bases clipped from V and 1 base from J, the junction kept 6 bases outside the gene matches. The CDR3 covers 16 residues. Germline CDR1 SGDLS, CDR2 YYNGEE. CDR3 bases: TGTGCCAGCAGCGCGGACAGGGTGGGATCTGGAAACACCATATATTTT. Protein sequence: CASSADRVGSGNTIYF.

The chain combines TRBV5-1 with TRBJ1-6; possible D gene TRBD1, 6 bases. The CDR3 extends over 13 amino acids. V shed 5 bases and J shed 7 bases, with 10 bases lying between them. The germline V gene has CDR1 SGHRS and CDR2 YFSETQ. CDR3 sequence (DNA): TGCGCCAGCAGATCAGGGGCCAATTCACCCCTCCACTTT. Translated: CASRSGANSPLHF.

The rearrangement joins TRBV11-2 to TRBJ2-1; D may be TRBD2 (5 bases). CDR1 and CDR2 (germline): SGHAT, FQNNGV. V lost 2 bases, J lost 8 bases, and 10 bases lay in between. This CDR3 has 13 residues. CDR3 in DNA: TGTGCCAGCAGCTTATCCTCTAGCTATGAGCAGTTCTTC. This gives the protein CASSLSSSYEQFF.

CDR3 region: CASSLGLAYEQYF. In nucleotides, the CDR3 is TGTGCCAGCAGCTTAGGACTCGCTTACGAGCAGTACTTC. The chain has TRBV11-2 and TRBJ2-7; the D is unclear. Trimming took 1 base from V and 4 from J, leaving 8 bases between them. The CDR3 sequence is 13 residues long. Germline CDR1 and CDR2: SGHAT and FQNNGV.